Each of the 25 T cell receptor beta chains below was sequenced from the same sample in a study of blood T cell repertoires in COVID-19. Data came from immunoSEQ multiplex PCR; TCRdb stores just in-frame clones and leaves some out. Among nearly 250,000 clones listed, about 89% were seen once. What was sequenced was peripheral blood. The receptor set was obtained from a woman aged 55-70 years who had recovered from COVID-19.

The V gene is TRBV3-1 (or the pseudogene TRBV3-2), the J gene TRBJ2-7, with TRBD2 identical over 8 bases. The CDR3 loop spans 16 amino acids. From germline, CDR1 is LGHDT and CDR2 YNNKEL (reference sequence). Unmatched junction bases numbered 8, after V lost 2 bases and J lost 2 bases. The CDR3 is CASSQHRGGYTYEQYF. Here the CDR3 DNA reads TGTGCCAGCAGCCAACATCGCGGGGGGTATACCTACGAGCAGTACTTC.

The rearrangement joins TRBV6-2 or TRBV6-3 to TRBJ1-2, with D unresolved. Per the germline V gene, CDR1 is MNHEY and CDR2 is SVGEGT. Trimming shortened V by 4 bases and J by 8 bases, and 14 bases separated the two germline ends. The CDR3 spans 13 residues. CDR3 coding DNA: TGTGCCAGCAGTTCGGTCATGAGAGGAGGCTACACCTTC. This translates into CASSSVMRGGYTF.

V usage is TRBV3-1 (or the pseudogene TRBV3-2) and J usage is TRBJ2-3, with D tentatively TRBD2 (6 bases). The ends were cut back, 4 bases at V and 6 bases at J, with 20 bases in the middle. Germline-derived CDR1 and CDR2 are LGHDT and YNNKEL (reference sequence). The CDR3 extends over 16 amino acids. CDR3 in DNA: TGTGCCAGCAGCCGTCGAAAGGAGGGGTATACGGATACGCAGTATTTT. This encodes CASSRRKEGYTDTQYF.

J is TRBJ1-2 and V is TRBV27; 7 bases fit TRBD1. Germline V gene lookup returns CDR1 MNHEY and CDR2 SMNVEV (reference sequence). V shed 6 bases, J shed 8 bases, and the junction held 12 bases outside the gene matches. The CDR3 runs 14 residues. The CDR3 DNA reads as TGTGCCAGCAGGGGGACAGTAAAAGCGAGGGGCTACACCTTC. Amino acids: CASRGTVKARGYTF.

This rearrangement joins TRBV19 to TRBJ2-2, with unresolved D. The CDR3 is 14 amino acids. With 5 bases removed from V and 4 bases from J, the gap between germline ends came to 11 bases. CDR1 and CDR2 from the germline V gene are LNHDA and SQIVND (reference sequence). The CDR3 reads CASSESRGTGELFF. CDR3 coding DNA: TGTGCCAGTAGTGAGAGTCGAGGCACCGGGGAGCTGTTTTTT.

The chain employs TRBV3-1 (or the pseudogene TRBV3-2) and TRBJ1-3, with D unclear. The CDR3 sequence is 14 residues long. Trimming pared 5 bases from V and 0 bases from J, leaving 8 bases between. Germline-derived CDR1 and CDR2 are LGHDT and YNNKEL (reference sequence). The CDR3 DNA sequence: TGTGCCAGCAGCGAAAGTAGCTCTGGAAACACCATATATTTT. Amino acids: CASSESSSGNTIYF.

The J gene is TRBJ2-1, the V gene TRBV11-3; the match to TRBD2 covers 15 bases. The CDR3 length is 15 residues. Germline V CDR1 and CDR2: SGHNT, YENEEA. Trimming removed 4 bases from V and 11 bases from J; junction bases left unmatched: 6. The CDR3 nucleotides read TGTGCCAGCAGCTCCCTGGGACTAGCGGGGGGCAAGCAGTTCTTC. It codes for CASSSLGLAGGKQFF.

This sequence joins TRBV6-4 and TRBJ2-7; tentatively, D is TRBD2 (5 bases). The V gene lost 6 bases and the J gene lost 2 bases, with 14 bases spanning the gap. The germline V gene has CDR1 MRHNA and CDR2 SNTAGT. There are 14 residues in the CDR3. This CDR3 reads CASSPSGSPYEQYF. The DNA of the CDR3 is TGTGCCAGCAGCCCTTCGGGGTCTCCCTACGAGCAGTACTTC.

This clone was detected only once. The rearrangement links TRBV19 to TRBJ1-2; TRBD1 aligns across 8 bases. The CDR3 consists of 15 residues. Germline V gene lookup returns CDR1 LNHDA and CDR2 SQIVND (reference sequence). J lost 3 bases, V lost 6 bases, and 9 bases had no gene match. This CDR3 reads CASRPRGRIDYGYTF. The CDR3 DNA reads TGTGCCAGTAGACCCAGGGGGCGCATAGACTATGGCTACACCTTC.

The CDR3 coding sequence is TGTGCCAGCAACCTACCTGGGATACTAGCGGGGCACAATGAGCAGTTCTTC. This translates into CASNLPGILAGHNEQFF. This sequence joins TRBV7-2 and TRBJ2-1, with 10 positions matching TRBD2. The CDR3 has 17 residues. The V and J ends lost 7 bases and 5 bases, in that order; junction bases with no gene match: 14. Germline assignment: CDR1 SGHTA and CDR2 FQGNSA.

The V gene is TRBV6-5, the J gene TRBJ2-2; 9 bases are a match to TRBD1. CDR1 MNHEY and CDR2 SVGAGI come from the germline V gene. The CDR3 is 15 amino acids. With 6 bases clipped from V and 5 bases from J, the junction kept 7 bases outside the gene matches. In DNA form, the CDR3 reads TGTGCCAGCAGCGCCGGGACAGGGTATACCGGGGAGCTGTTTTTT. Residues: CASSAGTGYTGELFF.

CDR3: CASKPGTPNTGELFF. As DNA, the CDR3 is TGTGCCAGCAAACCGGGGACTCCGAACACCGGGGAGCTGTTTTTT. The chain employs TRBV6-6 and TRBJ2-2, with a tentative D call TRBD2 (6 bases). The CDR3 sequence is 15 residues long. In germline, CDR1 is MNHNY, CDR2 SVGAGI (reference sequence). Between the trimmed V and J ends, which lost 7 bases and 0 bases, there was a span of 12 bases.

This chain joins TRBV11-2 and TRBJ2-7; tentative D call: TRBD2 (6 bases). With 4 bases removed from V and 1 base from J, the gap between germline ends came to 20 bases. The CDR3 length is 17 residues. Germline V gene sequence: CDR1 SGHAT, CDR2 FQNNGV. CDR3 region: CASSSGLQWGESYEQYF. The DNA of the CDR3 is TGTGCCAGCAGCTCCGGCCTCCAATGGGGGGAGTCCTACGAGCAGTACTTC.

The chain employs TRBV14 and TRBJ2-7; tentatively, D is TRBD2 (5 bases). Germline V gene lookup returns CDR1 SGHDN and CDR2 FVKESK. V lost 4 bases and J 7 bases, leaving 8 bases between the germline ends. CDR3 size: 11 residues. The CDR3 DNA reads as TGTGCCAGCAGCCCATCGGGAGAGCAGTACTTC. Translation: CASSPSGEQYF.

The chain has TRBV5-6 and TRBJ2-5; TRBD1 matches at 11 bases. CDR1 is SGHDT and CDR2 is YYEEEE in the germline V gene. The length of the CDR3 is 17 residues. V shed 4 bases, J shed 5 bases, and the junction held 13 bases outside the gene matches. The CDR3 spells CASSRWGDRGIEETQYF. CDR3 nucleotide sequence: TGTGCCAGCAGCCGCTGGGGGGACAGGGGGATTGAGGAGACCCAGTACTTC.

The chain joins TRBV5-1 to TRBJ2-7; D is undetermined. CDR1 is SGHRS and CDR2 is YFSETQ in the germline V gene. CDR3 length: 16 residues. Trimming stripped 1 base from V and 2 bases from J, with 16 bases between. The CDR3 region is CASSLSPGLDTYEQYF. The DNA of the CDR3 is TGCGCCAGCAGCTTGAGCCCAGGCCTGGATACCTACGAGCAGTACTTC.

The chain carries TRBV10-2 and TRBJ2-7; a weak D match, TRBD2 (6 bases). The CDR3 contains 13 residues. In germline, CDR1 is WSHSY, CDR2 SAAADI. Trimming stripped 4 bases from V and 3 bases from J, with 10 bases between. CDR3 bases: TGCGCCAGCAGTGCAGGAGGGGTCTACGAGCAGTACTTC. Protein product: CASSAGGVYEQYF.

The V and J genes are TRBV7-9 and TRBJ1-1, with D maybe TRBD1 (5 bases). CDR3 size: 13 residues. Trimming left V 5 bases short and J 1 base short, with 8 bases between. Germline CDR1 reads SEHNR; CDR2 reads FQNEAQ (reference sequence). The chain's CDR3 is CASSRGTNTEAFF. The DNA for the CDR3 is TGTGCCAGCAGCCGCGGGACGAACACTGAAGCTTTCTTT.

V is TRBV4-2 and J is TRBJ2-7; 9 positions match TRBD2. Looked up from germline, CDR1 is LGHNA and CDR2 is YNFKEQ. This CDR3 region has 15 residues. After removal of 2 bases from V and 2 bases from J, the junction contained 4 bases not matched to a gene. CDR3 in DNA: TGTGCCAGCAGCCAACAGCGGGGGGTCACCTACGAGCAGTACTTC. It translates to CASSQQRGVTYEQYF.

This clone was seen ten or more times. The genes are TRBV27 and TRBJ1-2; 10 positions match TRBD1. V lost 6 bases to trimming and J lost 7 bases; unmatched junction nucleotides: 5. The CDR3 has 13 amino acids. CDR1 and CDR2 from the germline V gene are MNHEY and SMNVEV (reference sequence). The CDR3 nucleotides read TGTGCCAGCAGGTCGACAGGGGGCCTTGGCTACACCTTC. Translated, it gives CASRSTGGLGYTF.

V and J are TRBV10-3 and TRBJ2-1; the D gene is possibly TRBD2 (7 bases). CDR1 and CDR2 (germline): ENHRY, SYGVKD. With 11 bases removed from V and 9 bases from J, the gap between germline ends came to 23 bases. The CDR3 spans 14 residues. CDR3 DNA sequence: TGTGCCGCCGAAAGGGGGGGCTACGCGCCTGAGCAGTTCTTC. This gives the protein CAAERGGYAPEQFF.

The rearrangement links TRBV5-1 to TRBJ1-5, with D perhaps matching TRBD1 (5 bases). The CDR3 sequence is 16 residues long. Germline CDR1 SGHRS, CDR2 YFSETQ. V shed 4 bases and J shed 1 base, with 15 bases lying between them. DNA for the CDR3: TGCGCCAGCAGCCCGGAGACCGGGGGGAGCAATCAGCCCCAGCATTTT. Residues: CASSPETGGSNQPQHF.

This chain joins TRBV11-2 and TRBJ1-1; 7 bases are shared with TRBD1. This CDR3 spans 15 amino acids. V lost 5 bases to trimming and J lost 4 bases; unmatched junction nucleotides: 10. Germline-derived CDR1 and CDR2 are SGHAT and FQNNGV. This chain's CDR3 is CASSPYTGVATEAFF. CDR3 nucleotides: TGTGCCAGCAGCCCATACACAGGGGTCGCCACTGAAGCTTTCTTT.

The rearrangement joins TRBV28 to TRBJ2-7; 7 bases line up with TRBD1. In germline, CDR1 is MDHEN, CDR2 SYDVKM. The CDR3 is made up of 12 amino acids. The V and J ends lost 7 bases and 5 bases, in that order; junction bases with no gene match: 5. CDR3 loop: CASTTGVNEQYF. The CDR3 DNA is TGTGCCAGCACTACAGGGGTCAACGAGCAGTACTTC.

This clone was seen just once. This chain connects TRBV11-2 to TRBJ1-6, with D uncertain. V lost 2 bases, J lost 5 bases, and 4 bases lay in between. Per germline, CDR1 SGHAT and CDR2 FQNNGV. The CDR3 has 13 amino acids. The CDR3 nucleotides are TGTGCCAGCAGCTTACTACATAATTCACCCCTCCACTTT. Protein: CASSLLHNSPLHF. The full variable domain, with the rest looked up from reference TRBV11-2 and TRBJ1-6, is EAGVAQSPRYKIIEKRQSVAFWCNPISGHATLYWYQQILGQGPKLLIQFQNNGVVDDSQLPKDRFSAERLKGVDSTLKIQPAKLEDSAVYLCASSLLHNSPLHFGNGTRLTVT.